This TCR beta chain came from a study of T cell changes during pregnancy in multiple sclerosis (dated by TCRdb to about 2019). Background for the entire study: In women with multiple sclerosis, the researchers looked at how the T cell repertoire shifted as pregnancy progressed.

The junction shows trimming of 6 bases on V and 7 bases on J, plus 18 bases between the germline ends. The germline V gene encodes CDR1 SNHLY and CDR2 FYNNEI. The CDR3 has 14 amino acids, counting the end cysteine and phenylalanine. CDR3 DNA is the only sequence kept; it has 42 bases, read in frame from the first base. The library was made by the immunoSEQ multiplex PCR assay. TCRdb stores this immuneACCESS table with in-frame sequences only. Part of the clones is absent; in the studies checked, under half of the shortfall reflects unresolved V genes, and no reason is known for the rest. Here the sample has about 64,000 clones; less than 95% occur a single time. The top ten clones comprise approximately 2.3% of the sample. A remark on this clone: Its antigen is not yet known. Per-base qualities were not stored, and no clone one base away is much larger.

The sequencing here drew on peripheral blood, taken in the second trimester of pregnancy. The source of this sequence is a female donor in good health, enrolled as a control in a pregnancy study. The sequence links TRBV2 to TRBJ1-1; the best D guess is TRBD1, with 6 bases matching. The CDR3 reads CASRHLSMDSEAFF. The sequenced DNA is TGTGCCAGCAGACACTTGTCCATGGACAGTGAAGCTTTCTTT. The full variable domain, completed from the reference TRBV2 and TRBJ1-1 proteins outside the CDR3, reads EPEVTQTPSHQVTQMGQEVILRCVPISNHLYFYWYRQILGQKVEFLVSFYNNEISEKSEIFDDQFSVERPDGSNFTLKIRSTKLEDSAMYFCASRHLSMDSEAFFGQGTRLTVV.